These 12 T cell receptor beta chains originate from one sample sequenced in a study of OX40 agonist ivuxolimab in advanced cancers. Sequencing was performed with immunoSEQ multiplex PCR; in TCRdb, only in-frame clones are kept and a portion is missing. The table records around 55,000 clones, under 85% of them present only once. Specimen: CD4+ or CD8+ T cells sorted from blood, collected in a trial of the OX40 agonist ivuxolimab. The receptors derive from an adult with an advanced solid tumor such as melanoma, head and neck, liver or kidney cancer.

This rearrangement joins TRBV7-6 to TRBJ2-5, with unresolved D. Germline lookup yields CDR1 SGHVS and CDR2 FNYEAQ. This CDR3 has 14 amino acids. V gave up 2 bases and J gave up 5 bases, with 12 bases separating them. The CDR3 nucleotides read TGTGCCAGCAGCTTAAACGCCGTCTTGGAGACCCAGTACTTC. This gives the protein CASSLNAVLETQYF.

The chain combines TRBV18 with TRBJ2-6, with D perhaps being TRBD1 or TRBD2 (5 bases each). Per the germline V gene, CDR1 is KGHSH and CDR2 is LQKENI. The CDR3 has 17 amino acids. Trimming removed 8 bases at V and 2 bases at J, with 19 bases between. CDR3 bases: TGTGCCAGCGCCCCGCCGGGACCTCCTCCTGGGGCCAACGTCCTGACTTTC. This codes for CASAPPGPPPGANVLTF.

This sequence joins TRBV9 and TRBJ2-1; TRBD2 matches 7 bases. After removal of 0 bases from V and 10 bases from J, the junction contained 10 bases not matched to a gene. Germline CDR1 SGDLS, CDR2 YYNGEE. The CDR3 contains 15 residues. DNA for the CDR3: TGTGCCAGCAGCGTAGAGGGAGGGCTCATCGGGGAGCAGTTCTTC. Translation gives CASSVEGGLIGEQFF.

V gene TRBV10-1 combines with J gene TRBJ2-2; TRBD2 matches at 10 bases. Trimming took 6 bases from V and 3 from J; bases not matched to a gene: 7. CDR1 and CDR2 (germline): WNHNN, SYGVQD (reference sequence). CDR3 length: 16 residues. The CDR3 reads CASSDRTSGHTGELFF. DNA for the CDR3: TGCGCCAGCAGCGACAGGACTAGCGGACACACCGGGGAGCTGTTTTTT.

CDR3 bases: TGTGCCTGGAGTCCCGGGTTATTATTAAATCAGCCCCAGCATTTT. Protein sequence: CAWSPGLLLNQPQHF. This chain joins TRBV30 and TRBJ1-5; D is uncertain. Germline CDR1 and CDR2: GTSNPN and SVGIG (reference sequence). The V end was cut by 2 bases, the J end by 4 bases, with 15 bases between. The CDR3 has 15 amino acids.

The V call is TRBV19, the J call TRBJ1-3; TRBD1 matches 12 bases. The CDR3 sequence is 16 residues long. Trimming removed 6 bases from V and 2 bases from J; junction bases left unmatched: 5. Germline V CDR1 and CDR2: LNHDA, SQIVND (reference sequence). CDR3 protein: CASRRGQGAAGNTIYF. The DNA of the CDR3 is TGTGCCAGTAGACGGGGACAGGGGGCGGCTGGAAACACCATATATTTT.

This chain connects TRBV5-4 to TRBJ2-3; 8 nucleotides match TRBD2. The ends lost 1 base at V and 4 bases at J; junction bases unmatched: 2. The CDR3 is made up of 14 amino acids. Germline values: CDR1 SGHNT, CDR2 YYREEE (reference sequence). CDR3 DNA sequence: TGTGCCAGCAGCTTGCGGGGGGGCGCAGATACGCAGTATTTT. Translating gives CASSLRGGADTQYF.

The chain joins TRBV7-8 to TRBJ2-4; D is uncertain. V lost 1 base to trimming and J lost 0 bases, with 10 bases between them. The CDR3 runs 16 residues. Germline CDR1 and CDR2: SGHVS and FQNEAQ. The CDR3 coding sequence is TGTGCCAGCAGCTTAGAGGGCATTTTAGCCAAAAACATTCAGTACTTC. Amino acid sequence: CASSLEGILAKNIQYF.

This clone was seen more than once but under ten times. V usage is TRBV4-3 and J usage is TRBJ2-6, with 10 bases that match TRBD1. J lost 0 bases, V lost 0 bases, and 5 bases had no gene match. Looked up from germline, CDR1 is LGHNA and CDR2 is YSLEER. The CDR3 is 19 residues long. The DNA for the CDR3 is TGCGCCAGCAGCCAAGACTTTAGGACAGGGGGCTCTGGGGCCAACGTCCTGACTTTC. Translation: CASSQDFRTGGSGANVLTF.

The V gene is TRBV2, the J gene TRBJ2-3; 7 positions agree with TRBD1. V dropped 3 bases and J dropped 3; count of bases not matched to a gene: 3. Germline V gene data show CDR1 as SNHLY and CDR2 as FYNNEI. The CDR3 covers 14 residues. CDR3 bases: TGTGCCAGCAGTGACAACAGGGGAACAGATACGCAGTATTTT. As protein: CASSDNRGTDTQYF.

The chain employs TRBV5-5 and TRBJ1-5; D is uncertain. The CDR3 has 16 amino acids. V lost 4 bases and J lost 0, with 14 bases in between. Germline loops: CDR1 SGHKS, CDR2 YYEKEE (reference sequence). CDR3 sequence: CASSPHNLLSNQPQHF. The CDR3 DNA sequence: TGTGCCAGCAGCCCGCACAATCTTCTTAGCAATCAGCCCCAGCATTTT.

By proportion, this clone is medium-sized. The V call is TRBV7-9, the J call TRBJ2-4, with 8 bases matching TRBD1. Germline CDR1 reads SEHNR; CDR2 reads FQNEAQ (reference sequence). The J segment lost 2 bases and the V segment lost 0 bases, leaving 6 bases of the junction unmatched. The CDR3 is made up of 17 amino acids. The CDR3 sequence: CASSLAGQGDSKNIQYF. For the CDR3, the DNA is TGTGCCAGCAGCTTAGCTGGACAGGGAGATTCCAAAAACATTCAGTACTTC.